Listed below are T cell receptor beta chains from one sample, sequenced in a study of blood T cell repertoires in COVID-19. Profiling relied on immunoSEQ multiplex PCR, and the TCRdb table lists in-frame clones only, not all of them. The sample holds 300,000 to 400,000 clones, roughly 90% seen once. Sample: peripheral blood. The receptors originated from a woman in her 70s with COVID-19, enrolled during active disease. CDR3s include the opening cysteine and the closing phenylalanine or tryptophan. The D gene is left open where the match is weak. Rows may omit the clone size; those that give it use once, few, many or a size class.

DNA	CDR3	V	D	J	size
TGTGCCAGCAGTGAGGACCTTACAGGCTATCAGCCCCAGCATTTT	CASSEDLTGYQPQHF	TRBV6-1	NA	TRBJ1-5	NA
TGTGCCACCAGTAGAGAGGGGGCCTACGAGCAGTACTTC	CATSREGAYEQYF	TRBV24-1	NA	TRBJ2-7	NA
TGTGCCAGCTTGGACAGCTCCTACGAGCAGTACTTC	CASLDSSYEQYF	TRBV28	NA	TRBJ2-7	NA
TGTGCCACCAGTGATTTCACCCCAGGCAGGGCTAGCACAGATACGCAGTATTTT	CATSDFTPGRASTDTQYF	TRBV24-1	NA	TRBJ2-3	NA
TGTGCCAGCAGCCCAATACTAGCGGGGTTCTACAATGAGCAGTTCTTC	CASSPILAGFYNEQFF	TRBV7-2	TRBD2	TRBJ2-1	NA
TGCGCCAGCAGTCTACAGGGAGTAGGTCAGCCCCAGCATTTT	CASSLQGVGQPQHF	TRBV10-2	NA	TRBJ1-5	NA
TGTGCCACCAGCAGAGATCTTGACAGGGGGCGTAAGACCCAGTACTTC	CATSRDLDRGRKTQYF	TRBV15	TRBD1	TRBJ2-5	NA
TGCGCCGGGAGCGACGGACAGGGAAATGGCTACACCTTC	CAGSDGQGNGYTF	TRBV5-1	TRBD1	TRBJ1-2	NA
TGTGCCAGCAGCTCGTCCTTGTTTGGGCCGAACACCGGGGAGCTGTTTTTT	CASSSSLFGPNTGELFF	TRBV5-4	NA	TRBJ2-2	NA
TGTGCCAGCAGCCAAGGAGCGGGGGGCCCGGGAAAGCAGTACTTC	CASSQGAGGPGKQYF	TRBV3-1/TRBV3-2	TRBD2	TRBJ2-7	NA
TGTGCCAGTAGTGCGGGACAGCGGAACACCGGGGAGCTGTTTTTT	CASSAGQRNTGELFF	TRBV19	NA	TRBJ2-2	NA
TGTGCCAGCAGTAGAGCGGTCCACTACGAGCAGTACTTC	CASSRAVHYEQYF	TRBV5-8	NA	TRBJ2-7	NA
TGTGCCAGCAGTCCCGGGACATACTACGAGCAGTACTTC	CASSPGTYYEQYF	TRBV7-9	NA	TRBJ2-7	few
TGTGCCAGCAGTTTCGGGACAGGGGGCAGAGGAGGCTACACCTTC	CASSFGTGGRGGYTF	TRBV27	TRBD1	TRBJ1-2	NA
TGTGCCAGCAGCTTACACTGGGGCTCCGAGCAGTACTTC	CASSLHWGSEQYF	TRBV7-3	NA	TRBJ2-7	NA
TGTGCCAGCAGCCAAGGTTTACAGCTAAATTCACCCCTCCACTTT	CASSQGLQLNSPLHF	TRBV3-1/TRBV3-2	NA	TRBJ1-6	NA
TGTGCCAGCAGTTTCATGACTAGCGGGGGATTACACAATGAGCAGTTCTTC	CASSFMTSGGLHNEQFF	TRBV27	TRBD2	TRBJ2-1	NA
TGTGCCAGTAGTATTAGCGGGGGGAACAATGAGCAGTTCTTC	CASSISGGNNEQFF	TRBV19	TRBD2	TRBJ2-1	NA
TGTGCCAGCAGCGACTTGACTAGAATGGTCTGGTTCTTC	CASSDLTRMVWFF	TRBV6-5	NA	TRBJ2-1	NA
TGTGCCAGCAGTGAATCTCAGGGCTTCTCCTACGAGCAGTACTTC	CASSESQGFSYEQYF	TRBV25-1	NA	TRBJ2-7	once
TGTGCCACCAGTGAACGGACTAGCATTGCGACCCAGTACTTC	CATSERTSIATQYF	TRBV24-1	TRBD2	TRBJ2-5	NA
TGTGCCAGCAGTTACGATTTAGACAGATCTAACTATGGCTACACCTTC	CASSYDLDRSNYGYTF	TRBV6-6	NA	TRBJ1-2	NA
TGTGCCAGCAGTGCGGAGGGAACGGAGTCACCCCTCCACTTT	CASSAEGTESPLHF	TRBV2	NA	TRBJ1-6	NA
TGTGCCAGTAACGACAGGGCGGGTCAGCCCCAGCATTTT	CASNDRAGQPQHF	TRBV6-5	TRBD1	TRBJ1-5	NA
TGTGCCAGCAGAGGGAGGATCTCCTACGAGCAGTACTTC	CASRGRISYEQYF	TRBV2	NA	TRBJ2-7	NA
TGTGCCAGCTCACCACTAACGGCAACTAATGAAAAACTGTTTTTT	CASSPLTATNEKLFF	TRBV18	NA	TRBJ1-4	NA
TGTGCCAGCGTACCTCGGGGGGAGTCCAACTATGGCTACACCTTC	CASVPRGESNYGYTF	TRBV7-8	NA	TRBJ1-2	NA
TGTGCCACCAGTGAGCAGGGCCCCTACAATGAGCAGTTCTTC	CATSEQGPYNEQFF	TRBV24-1	NA	TRBJ2-1	NA
TGCGCCAGCAGCCAAGATGTCCCCAAGCCTTGGGGGGAGCTGTTTTTT	CASSQDVPKPWGELFF	TRBV4-3	NA	TRBJ2-2	NA
TGTGCCAGCAGTACCCTGACAGGGGGGTACTATGGCTACACCTTC	CASSTLTGGYYGYTF	TRBV27	TRBD1	TRBJ1-2	NA
TGTGCCAGCAGTTTTTCTAGTGGGGACAGGAAGGGCGACTATGGCTACACCTTC	CASSFSSGDRKGDYGYTF	TRBV27	TRBD1	TRBJ1-2	NA
TGTGCCAGCAGCCCGTGGGGGGGCCAGGACACTGAAGCTTTCTTT	CASSPWGGQDTEAFF	TRBV13	NA	TRBJ1-1	NA
TGTGCCACCAGTGATCCGCAGGGGTACCAAGAGACCCAGTACTTC	CATSDPQGYQETQYF	TRBV24-1	NA	TRBJ2-5	once
TGCAGCGTTGAACTAGCGGGGGATTCCTCCTACGAGCAGTACTTC	CSVELAGDSSYEQYF	TRBV29-1	TRBD2	TRBJ2-7	NA
TGCGCCAGCGGTGAGGGCTACGAGCAGTACTTC	CASGEGYEQYF	TRBV5-1	NA	TRBJ2-7	NA
TGTGCCAGCAGTTTGGGAGCCACGTTCTTC	CASSLGATFF	TRBV28	NA	TRBJ2-1	once
TGTGCCAGCAGTGAGGCAGGGTCAGTCTTCGGCTACACCTTC	CASSEAGSVFGYTF	TRBV2	NA	TRBJ1-2	NA
TGTGCCAGCAGCTTAGAGGGGGCGCTGTTTTTT	CASSLEGALFF	TRBV7-9	TRBD1	TRBJ2-2	NA
TGTGCCAGCAGCCCGACAGGGCCGATGAACACTGAAGCTTTCTTT	CASSPTGPMNTEAFF	TRBV7-2	TRBD1	TRBJ1-1	NA
TGTGCCAGCAGCTTAGATCGACAGGGTGACGGCTACACCTTC	CASSLDRQGDGYTF	TRBV11-2	TRBD1	TRBJ1-2	NA
TGTGCCAGCAGCTTAACCTTGGACAGGGGGAACACAGATACGCAGTATTTT	CASSLTLDRGNTDTQYF	TRBV7-9	TRBD1	TRBJ2-3	NA
TGTGCCAGCGGGGGCTTGGGCAGGAGCTCCTACGAGCAGTACTTC	CASGGLGRSSYEQYF	TRBV6-5	NA	TRBJ2-7	once
TGTGCCATCAGGGGGGAGGCCCCCTCTGGGGCCAACGTCCTGACTTTC	CAIRGEAPSGANVLTF	TRBV10-3	NA	TRBJ2-6	NA
TGTGCCAGCAGATTATCCGTTACAGGGGAACGTCAGCCCCTCCACTTT	CASRLSVTGERQPLHF	TRBV28	TRBD1	TRBJ1-6	NA
TGTGCCCGCCGCGGGACCTCTGGAAACACCATATATTTT	CARRGTSGNTIYF	TRBV2	NA	TRBJ1-3	NA
TGTGCCAGCAAAGCAGGTACGACCTACGAGCAGTACTTC	CASKAGTTYEQYF	TRBV2	NA	TRBJ2-7	NA
TGTGCCAGCAGCTTAGGGGACAGGGTACCTCGAACTGAAGCTTTCTTT	CASSLGDRVPRTEAFF	TRBV7-2	TRBD1	TRBJ1-1	once
TGTGCCATCCTACAGGGGATCGATGAAGCTTTCTTT	CAILQGIDEAFF	TRBV2	TRBD1	TRBJ1-1	NA
TGCGCCAGCAGCCCTCTAGCGGGGTCAAATGAGCAGTTCTTC	CASSPLAGSNEQFF	TRBV5-1	TRBD2	TRBJ2-1	NA
TGTGCCAGCAGCTTAGGGACAGGCTCTACATACGAGCAGTACTTC	CASSLGTGSTYEQYF	TRBV7-2	TRBD1	TRBJ2-7	NA
TGCAGCGCTAGGGGTGCTCCGATCATCGATGGCTACACCTTC	CSARGAPIIDGYTF	TRBV29-1	NA	TRBJ1-2	NA
TGCGCCAGCAGCTTGCTTCCAGGGGAAAACACTGAAGCTTTCTTT	CASSLLPGENTEAFF	TRBV5-1	NA	TRBJ1-1	once
TGTGCCACCCCCGCGGGGCTGCGGGGTTTGGATGAGCAGTTCTTC	CATPAGLRGLDEQFF	TRBV24-1	NA	TRBJ2-1	NA
TGTGCCAGCAGTTTAGGCCAGGGCCCCACCTACGAGCAGTACTTC	CASSLGQGPTYEQYF	TRBV27	NA	TRBJ2-7	NA
TGTGCCAGCAGTTTATCTTCGGGGGGAATCGGTTGGCCCCAGCATTTT	CASSLSSGGIGWPQHF	TRBV27	NA	TRBJ1-5	few